One and the same sample provided the 27 T cell receptor beta chains below, sequenced in a study of tumor-infiltrating lymphocytes in primary liver carcinoma. TCR beta cDNA was reverse-transcribed from approximately 0.45 ug of total RNA. The reaction used a constant-region primer and ProtoScript II reverse transcriptase. What produced the TCR beta libraries was three nested multiplex PCR rounds using slightly modified ARM-PCR. The study ran its first two PCR rounds for about 11 cycles each, using TRBV1-TRBV30 forward primers and a C-beta reverse primer. TCRdb reanalysed the multiplex PCR reads using MiXCR and keeps one entry per CDR3 protein. The sample includes about 120,000 distinct CDR3 sequences, nearly 70% seen only once; the top ten take about 8%. For each extraction, RNA and DNA were obtained together from around 20-30 mg of unsorted bulk tissue. Material for sequencing was tumor-adjacent normal liver tissue. Receptors originate from a woman between 55 and 75 years old with primary liver carcinoma and hepatitis B virus infection.

Concerning this clonotype: One end of the junction does not line up with germline, which may come from a read error. V gene TRBV11-2 combines with J gene TRBJ2-5, with D maybe TRBD2 (5 bases). Per the germline V gene, CDR1 is SGHAT and CDR2 is FQNNGV. The CDR3 runs to 16 residues. The DNA of the CDR3 is TGTACCAGCAGCTACTCCCGTGGTAGTGGGAGAGAGACCCACTACTTC. It specifies CTSSYSRGSGRETHYF. Based on the CDR3 plus reference TRBV11-2 and TRBJ2-5, the full variable domain is EAGVAQSPRYKIIEKRQSVAFWCNPISGHATLYWYQQILGQGPKLLIQFQNNGVVDDSQLPKDRFSAERLKGVDSTLKIQPAKLEDSAVYLCTSSYSRGSGRETHYFGPGTRLLVL.

With respect to this clonotype: At one end the junction does not follow the germline gene, possibly because of a read error. The gene calls are TRBV11-2 and TRBJ2-7; 7 nucleotides agree with TRBD2. CDR3 length: 18 amino acids. The germline V gene has CDR1 SGHAT and CDR2 FQNNGV. The CDR3 DNA reads as TGTGCCTGCAGAAAACGCCCCAACTCAGCGGGAAGGCCGAGGGAGCAGTACTTC. The encoded protein is CACRKRPNSAGRPREQYF.

The table lists this clonotype with a few counts. The V and J genes are TRBV28 and TRBJ2-7; 13 bases agree with TRBD2. The germline V gene encodes CDR1 MDHEN and CDR2 SYDVKM. The V gene end was trimmed by 4 bases and the J gene end by 7 bases; junction bases not matched to a gene: 16. This CDR3 contains 18 residues. CDR3 loop: CASSSRTSGRFPLGEQYF. CDR3 in DNA: TGTGCCAGCAGTTCCCGGACTAGCGGGAGATTTCCCCTCGGGGAGCAGTACTTC.

This clonotype was recorded at least ten times. The chain joins TRBV10-3 to TRBJ2-2; 7 nucleotides match TRBD2. V was pared by 1 base and J by 0 bases, with 8 bases of the junction left unmatched. This CDR3 has 18 residues. Germline V gene lookup returns CDR1 ENHRY and CDR2 SYGVKD. CDR3 amino acids: CAISEFGLEKTNTGELFF. In nucleotides, the CDR3 is TGTGCCATCAGTGAGTTCGGACTAGAGAAGACGAACACCGGGGAGCTGTTTTTT.

Comment on this clonotype: Compared with germline, one end of the junction differs, possibly owing to a read error. This chain joins TRBV29-1 and TRBJ1-2; a weak D match, TRBD1 (5 bases). This CDR3 contains 11 residues. CDR1 and CDR2 from the germline V gene are SQVTM and ANQGSEA. The CDR3 nucleotides are TGCAGCGTTGAAGTGCAGGGTGGCTACTCCTTC. This encodes CSVEVQGGYSF.

This clonotype showed up many times. The V gene is TRBV6-1, the J gene TRBJ2-7; a weak D match, TRBD1 (7 bases). V shed 7 bases and J shed 2 bases, with 18 bases lying between them. The CDR3 spans 15 residues. Germline assignment: CDR1 MNHNS and CDR2 SASEGT. CDR3 protein: CASNPQGDWAYEQYF. Here the CDR3 DNA reads TGTGCCAGCAACCCCCAGGGGGACTGGGCCTACGAGCAGTACTTC.

This clonotype was counted ten times or more. The chain is built from TRBV14 and TRBJ2-3; TRBD2 matches at 7 bases. The CDR3 is made up of 17 amino acids. Germline loops: CDR1 SGHDN, CDR2 FVKESK. V was clipped by 4 bases and J by 2 bases; unmatched bases: 12. This CDR3 reads CASSRGLVRPSTDTQYF. CDR3 nucleotide sequence: TGTGCCAGCAGCCGCGGACTAGTCAGGCCATCCACAGATACGCAGTATTTT.

About this clonotype: A read error may account for a junction end that differs from germline. The chain employs TRBV6-2 or TRBV6-3 and TRBJ2-3; a weak D match, TRBD1 (6 bases). The germline V gene encodes CDR1 MNHEY and CDR2 SVGEGT. This CDR3 is 14 amino acids long. CDR3: CASRLNSWTETQYF. As DNA, the CDR3 is TGTGCCAGCAGACTAAACTCGTGGACAGAAACGCAATATTTT.

The table lists this clonotype with many counts. The chain uses TRBV7-9 and TRBJ2-7, with 7 bases lining up with TRBD1. The CDR3 spans 13 residues. V was clipped by 5 bases and J by 1 base; unmatched bases: 2. The germline CDR1 and CDR2 sequences are SEHNR and FQNEAQ (reference sequence). CDR3 sequence reads: CASSQGESYEQYF. DNA for the CDR3: TGTGCCAGCAGCCAGGGGGAATCCTACGAGCAGTACTTC.

A word on this clonotype: Its ends do not fully match the called genes, so a read error is possible. This chain links TRBV6-1 with TRBJ2-1; TRBD2 matches at 7 bases. The CDR3 is made up of 15 amino acids. Germline CDR1 is MNHNS and CDR2 is SASEGT. In DNA, the CDR3 is TGTGCCAGCAGTGAAACTGGCGGGAGCCACAATGAACAGTTCTTC. It encodes CASSETGGSHNEQFF.

Of note for this clonotype: A much bigger clone sits one base away, suggesting this may be a read error. CDR3 protein: CASSKELAGDEQFF. The CDR3 coding sequence is TGTGCCAGCAGCAAGGAACTAGCGGGAGATGAGCAGTTCTTC. The V gene is TRBV7-9, the J gene TRBJ2-1, with 11 positions matching TRBD2. The CDR3 is made up of 14 amino acids. Trimming at V came to 5 bases and at J to 8 bases, leaving 5 bases not matched to a gene. CDR1 is SEHNR, CDR2 FQNEAQ, per germline (reference sequence).

Comments on this clonotype: A read error is possible here, since a much larger clone lies one base away. The gene calls are TRBV5-1 and TRBJ2-2, with TRBD1 identical over 7 bases. This CDR3 is built from 17 residues. The germline gives CDR1 SGHRS, CDR2 YFSETQ. Here the CDR3 DNA reads TGCGCCTGCAGCTTGGCGCTGCGGACAGGCCCCACCGGGGAGCTGTTTTTT. Amino acids: CACSLALRTGPTGELFF.

The gene calls are TRBV11-3 and TRBJ2-2; TRBD1 might be the D (7 bases). Germline CDR1 SGHNT, CDR2 YENEEA. This CDR3 contains 18 residues. For the CDR3, the DNA is TGTATCAGCAGCTTAGGGAGAAGGGGGGACAGAGTCGCCTGGGAGCTGTTTTTT. Amino acid sequence: CISSLGRRGDRVAWELFF.

Points on this clonotype: It may be a read error: a sequence one base away is much more abundant. The chain combines TRBV5-1 with TRBJ1-1; 9 bases are shared with TRBD1. Germline assignment: CDR1 SGHRS and CDR2 YFSETQ. The CDR3 contains 14 residues. J gave up 3 bases and V 7 bases, and 7 bases lay outside the gene matches. In nucleotides, the CDR3 is TGCGCCAGCTGCTGGGGGACAGGGCACACTGAAGCTTTCTTT. Encoded protein: CASCWGTGHTEAFF.

This clonotype has just a few counts. The CDR3 region is CASSEGHIPSYNEQFF. The CDR3 coding sequence is TGTGCCAGCAGTGAAGGGCACATACCCTCCTACAATGAGCAGTTCTTC. V is TRBV25-1 and J is TRBJ2-1; D uncertain. CDR3 length: 16 amino acids. Deletions cut 2 bases from V and 0 bases from J, with 11 bases between. CDR1 is MGHDK, CDR2 SYGVNS, per germline. The full variable domain, with the rest looked up from reference TRBV25-1 and TRBJ2-1, is EADIYQTPRYLVIGTGKKITLECSQTMGHDKMYWYQQDPGMELHLIHYSYGVNSTEKGDLSSESTVSRIRTEHFPLTLESARPSHTSQYLCASSEGHIPSYNEQFFGPGTRLTVL.

A remark on this clonotype: The junction differs from germline at one of its ends, possibly a read error. The chain carries TRBV6-1 and TRBJ2-7, with 8 positions matching TRBD2. The germline gives CDR1 MNHNS, CDR2 SASEGT. CDR3 length: 15 residues. Here the CDR3 reads CASGAESGRIYEQYF. The DNA for the CDR3 is TGTGCCAGCGGTGCAGAGAGCGGGAGAATCTACGAACAGTACTTC.

Note on this clonotype: At one end, the junction sequence differs from germline, possibly due to a read error. This chain uses TRBV7-2 with TRBJ2-3; 9 bases align to TRBD2. The CDR3 covers 15 residues. Germline V gives CDR1 SGHTA, CDR2 FQGNSA. CDR3 loop: CGSSFGTSKADTQYF. The CDR3 nucleotides are TGTGGCAGCAGCTTCGGGACTAGCAAGGCAGATACGCAGTATTTT. Variable domain in full (rest from reference TRBV7-2 and TRBJ2-3): GAGVSQSPSNKVTEKGKDVELRCDPISGHTALYWYRQSLGQGLEFLIYFQGNSAPDKSGLPSDRFSAERTGGSVSTLTIQRTQQEDSAVYLCGSSFGTSKADTQYFGPGTRLTVL.

Many counts were recorded for this clonotype. The chain couples TRBV4-1 to TRBJ1-1; D ambiguous. Germline-derived CDR1 and CDR2 are MGHRA and YSYEKL. The CDR3 sequence is 13 residues long. The V and J ends lost 6 bases and 7 bases respectively, with 15 bases between them. In nucleotides, the CDR3 is TGCGCCAGCAGTTTGCAGCAAGCCTTTGAAGCTTTCTTT. It encodes CASSLQQAFEAFF.

The chain employs TRBV28 and TRBJ1-4; TRBD1 matches 8 bases. This CDR3 is 15 amino acids long. V was pared by 7 bases and J by 7 bases, with 11 bases of the junction left unmatched. CDR1 is MDHEN and CDR2 is SYDVKM in the germline V gene. The CDR3 coding sequence is TGTGCCAGCACTGCAGGGGGCGCCGGTATTGAAAAACTGTTTTTT. Residues: CASTAGGAGIEKLFF.

This clonotype has ten or more counts. The rearrangement uses TRBV28 and TRBJ1-2; D gene unclear. Germline-derived CDR1 and CDR2 are MDHEN and SYDVKM. Trimming removed 6 bases from V and 5 bases from J, with 13 bases in between. The CDR3 is 13 amino acids. The CDR3 region has the DNA TGTGCCAGCAGCGGGATTTCCGATTATGGCTACACCTTC. Residues: CASSGISDYGYTF.

This clonotype was picked up one time. The junction departs from the called germline gene at one end, perhaps through a read error. The chain combines TRBV7-8 with TRBJ2-3, with D hard to call. The CDR3 spans 13 residues. Germline values: CDR1 SGHVS, CDR2 FQNEAQ. The CDR3 DNA is TGTGCCGGCAGCTTAGGATTACCAGATACGCAGTATTTT. This encodes CAGSLGLPDTQYF.

Concerning this clonotype: The junction differs from germline at one of its ends, possibly a read error. J is TRBJ2-5 and V is TRBV11-2; the D gene could be TRBD1 or TRBD2 (5 bases each). The CDR3 spans 13 residues. Germline V gives CDR1 SGHAT, CDR2 FQNNGV. The CDR3 nucleotides read TGTGTCAGCAGCTTAGGTAGGGGAGAGACACAGTACTTC. As protein: CVSSLGRGETQYF.

The chain recombines TRBV29-1 with TRBJ2-1, with D possibly matching TRBD1 (5 bases). Trimming took 3 bases from V and 7 from J, leaving 16 bases between them. CDR1 and CDR2 (germline): SQVTM, ANQGSEA. The CDR3 runs 14 residues. The CDR3 DNA reads as TGCAGCGTTGACCTGAAATGTAGGGGAAATGAGCAGTTCTTC. Protein: CSVDLKCRGNEQFF.

J is TRBJ2-7 and V is TRBV29-1, with D unclear. CDR1 and CDR2 from the germline V gene are SQVTM and ANQGSEA. The CDR3 extends over 15 amino acids. Here the CDR3 DNA reads TGCATCGTTGAACGAAAAGGGCCTGGGACCTACGAGCAGTACGTC. Protein: CIVERKGPGTYEQYV.

With regard to this clonotype: One end of the junction fails to match germline, which may point to a read error. V is TRBV11-3 and J is TRBJ2-1, with TRBD2 identical over 10 bases. The V gene's germline CDR1 is SGHNT and CDR2 YENEEA. CDR3 length: 15 amino acids. The CDR3 bases are TGTGCAAGCGGCTTAGGAACTAGCGGGAAGCTTGAGCAATTCTTC. Translation gives CASGLGTSGKLEQFF. The full variable domain, rest sourced from reference TRBV11-3 and TRBJ2-1, is EAGVVQSPRYKIIEKKQPVAFWCNPISGHNTLYWYLQNLGQGPELLIRYENEEAVDDSQLPKDRFSAERLKGVDSTLKIQPAELGDSAVYLCASGLGTSGKLEQFFGPGTRLTVL.

The chain employs TRBV4-1 and TRBJ2-7, with 8 bases that match TRBD1. V dropped 7 bases and J dropped 5; count of bases not matched to a gene: 10. The CDR3 is 14 amino acids. CDR1 MGHRA and CDR2 YSYEKL come from the germline V gene. CDR3 amino acids: CASNEARTGHEQYF. The CDR3 bases are TGCGCCAGCAACGAAGCCCGGACAGGGCACGAGCAGTACTTC.

In the case of this clonotype: A clone one base away is much larger, so this may be a read error. This chain links TRBV5-1 with TRBJ2-1; either TRBD1 or TRBD2 may supply D (5 bases each). The V gene's germline CDR1 is SGHRS and CDR2 YFSETQ. The CDR3 covers 12 residues. Trimming left V 6 bases short and J 6 bases short, with 10 bases between. Here the CDR3 reads CASTRGVNEQFF. The CDR3 DNA is TGCGCCAGCACCAGAGGGGTCAATGAGCAGTTCTTC. Looking up the rest from reference TRBV5-1 and TRBJ2-1 gives the full variable domain: KAGVTQTPRYLIKTRGQQVTLSCSPISGHRSVSWYQQTPGQGLQFLFEYFSETQRNKGNFPGRFSGRQFSNSRSEMNVSTLELGDSALYLCASTRGVNEQFFGPGTRLTVL.